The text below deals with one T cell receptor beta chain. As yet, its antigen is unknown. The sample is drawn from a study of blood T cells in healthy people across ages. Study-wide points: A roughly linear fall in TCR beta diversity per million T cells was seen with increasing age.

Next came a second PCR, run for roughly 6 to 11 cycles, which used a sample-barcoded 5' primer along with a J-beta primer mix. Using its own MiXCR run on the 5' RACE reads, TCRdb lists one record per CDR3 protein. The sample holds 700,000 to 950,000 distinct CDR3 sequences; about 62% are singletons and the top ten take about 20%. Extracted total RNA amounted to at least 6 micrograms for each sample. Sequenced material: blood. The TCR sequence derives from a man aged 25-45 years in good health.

The CDR3 is CASSPLALRAGEFF. The CDR3 nucleotides read TGTGCCAGCAGTCCCCTCGCGCTCAGGGCTGGGGAGTTCTTC. The chain uses TRBV12-3 or TRBV12-4 and TRBJ2-1; D is perhaps TRBD1 (5 bases). The V and J ends lost 5 bases and 14 bases respectively, with 22 bases between them. This CDR3 contains 14 residues.